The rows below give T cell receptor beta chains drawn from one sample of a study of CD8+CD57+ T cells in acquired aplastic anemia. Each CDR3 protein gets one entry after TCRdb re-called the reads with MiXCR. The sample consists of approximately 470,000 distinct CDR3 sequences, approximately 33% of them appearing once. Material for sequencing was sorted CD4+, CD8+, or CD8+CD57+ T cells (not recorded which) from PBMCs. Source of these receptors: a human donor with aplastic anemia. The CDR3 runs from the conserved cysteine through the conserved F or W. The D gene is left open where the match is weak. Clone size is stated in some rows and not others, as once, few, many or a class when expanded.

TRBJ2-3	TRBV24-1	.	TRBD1	CAISDPRTGNTDTQYF	TGTGCCATCAGTGATCCGAGGACAGGGAACACAGATACGCAGTATTTT
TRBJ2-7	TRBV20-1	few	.	CSARGHRNYEQYF	TGCAGTGCCCGGGGACATCGGAACTACGAGCAGTACTTC
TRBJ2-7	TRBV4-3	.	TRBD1	CASSQDLGPGQGSYEQYF	TGCGCCAGCAGCCAAGACCTGGGTCCGGGACAGGGGTCTTACGAGCAGTACTTC
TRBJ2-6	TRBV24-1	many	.	CATSDGTGTGANVLTF	TGTGCCACCAGTGATGGTACAGGAACTGGGGCCAACGTCCTGACTTTC
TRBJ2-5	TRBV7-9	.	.	CASSSTAFETQYF	TGTGCCAGCAGCTCAACTGCATTCGAGACCCAGTACTTC
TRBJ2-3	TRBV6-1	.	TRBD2	CASSGRLAGGLTDTQYF	TGTGCCAGCAGTGGTAGACTAGCGGGGGGACTAACAGATACGCAGTATTTT
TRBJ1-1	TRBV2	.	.	CASSDRGWSAEAFF	TGTGCCAGCAGTGATCGTGGGTGGAGCGCTGAAGCTTTCTTT
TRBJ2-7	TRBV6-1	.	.	CASSVSSTGSLPYEQYF	TGTGCCAGCAGCGTATCATCCACAGGAAGCTTACCCTACGAGCAGTACTTC
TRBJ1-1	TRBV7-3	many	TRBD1	CASSQQGGNTEAFF	TGTGCCAGCAGCCAGCAGGGGGGGAACACTGAAGCTTTCTTT
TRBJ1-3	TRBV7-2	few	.	CASSGIRNTIYF	TGTGCCAGCAGCGGAATTAGAAACACCATATATTTT
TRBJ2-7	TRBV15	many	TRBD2	CATSRAGLPRYEQYF	TGTGCCACCAGCAGGGCGGGACTACCTCGCTACGAGCAGTACTTC
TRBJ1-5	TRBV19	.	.	CASSMADSNQPQHF	TGTGCCAGTAGTATGGCGGACAGCAATCAGCCCCAGCATTTT
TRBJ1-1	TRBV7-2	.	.	CASGFSTEAFF	TGTGCCAGCGGCTTTAGCACTGAAGCTTTCTTT
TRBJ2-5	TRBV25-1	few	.	CASSALRGGSYQETQYF	TGTGCCAGCAGTGCCCTAAGGGGGGGATCGTACCAAGAGACCCAGTACTTC
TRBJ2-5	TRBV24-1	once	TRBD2	CASSNRGGGQETQYF	TGTGCCAGCAGTAACCGCGGGGGGGGACAAGAGACCCAGTACTTC
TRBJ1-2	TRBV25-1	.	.	CASSLSGRDYGYTF	TGTGCCAGCAGCTTGTCGGGCCGGGACTATGGCTACACCTTC
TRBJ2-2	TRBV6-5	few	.	CASSYVLAGELFF	TGTGCCAGCAGTTACGTGCTGGCCGGGGAGCTGTTTTTT
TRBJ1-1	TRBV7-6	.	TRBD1	CASSLEGQYTEAFF	TGTGCCAGCAGCTTAGAGGGACAGTACACTGAAGCTTTCTTT
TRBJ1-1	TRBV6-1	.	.	CASSDRRFNTEAFF	TGTGCCAGCAGTGACAGACGATTCAACACTGAAGCTTTCTTT
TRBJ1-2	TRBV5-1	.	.	CASRVGLTYGYTF	TGCGCCAGCAGGGTAGGGCTTACCTATGGCTACACCTTC
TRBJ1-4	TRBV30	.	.	CAWGLGQVNEKLFF	TGTGCCTGGGGGTTGGGCCAGGTTAATGAAAAACTGTTTTTT
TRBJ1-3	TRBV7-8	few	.	CASQHPGAGNTIYF	TGTGCCAGCCAACACCCGGGGGCTGGAAACACCATATATTTT
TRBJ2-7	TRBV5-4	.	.	CASSEQGDDYEQYF	TGTGCCAGCAGCGAACAGGGAGATGACTACGAGCAGTACTTC
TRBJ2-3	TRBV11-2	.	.	CASSFGGRGTDTQYF	TGTGCCAGCAGCTTTGGGGGCCGTGGCACAGATACGCAGTATTTT
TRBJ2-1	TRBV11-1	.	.	CASSESRDIENEQFF	TGTGCCAGCAGCGAATCCCGGGATATCGAGAATGAGCAGTTCTTC
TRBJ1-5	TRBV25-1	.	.	CASQQGSNRPQHF	TGTGCCAGCCAACAGGGTAGCAATCGGCCTCAGCATTTT
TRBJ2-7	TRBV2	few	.	CASSVAPSRSSYEQYF	TGTGCCAGCAGCGTAGCTCCTAGCAGGAGCTCCTACGAGCAGTACTTC
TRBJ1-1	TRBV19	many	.	CASSMALNTEAFF	TGTGCCAGTAGTATGGCATTGAACACTGAAGCTTTCTTT
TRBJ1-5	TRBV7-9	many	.	CASSLTQGPQHF	TGTGCCAGCAGCTTAACTCAGGGGCCCCAGCATTTT
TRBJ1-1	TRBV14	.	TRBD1	CASSLSNRGPKAFF	TGTGCCAGCAGCCTTAGTAACAGGGGACCCAAAGCTTTCTTT
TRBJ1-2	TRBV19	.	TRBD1	CASSSVQGAYGYTF	TGTGCCAGTAGCAGTGTGCAGGGGGCTTATGGCTACACCTTC
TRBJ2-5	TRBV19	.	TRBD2	CASPSGKETQYF	TGTGCTAGTCCTAGCGGGAAGGAGACCCAGTACTTC
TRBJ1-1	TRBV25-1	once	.	CASSLHIGAMNTEALF	TGTGCCAGCAGCTTACACATAGGGGCCATGAACACTGAAGCCCTCTTT
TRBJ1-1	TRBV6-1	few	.	CASTTGTTEAFF	TGTGCCAGCACCACAGGGACCACTGAAGCTTTCTTT
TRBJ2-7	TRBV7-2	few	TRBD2	CASSLLAGQSYEQYF	TGTGCCAGCAGCCTCCTAGCGGGACAATCCTACGAGCAGTACTTC
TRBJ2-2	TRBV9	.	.	CASSGSGAGELFF	TGTGCCAGCAGTGGAAGCGGTGCCGGGGAGCTGTTTTTT
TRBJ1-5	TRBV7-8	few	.	CAVSGVGDTQPQHF	TGTGCCGTTAGCGGCGTGGGGGACACTCAGCCCCAGCATTTT
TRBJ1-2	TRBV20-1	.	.	CSAFSTGPGDYGYTF	TGCAGTGCTTTTTCTACGGGGCCAGGAGACTATGGCTACACCTTC
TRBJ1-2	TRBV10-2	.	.	CAGRDRFYGYTF	TGCGCCGGCAGAGATCGGTTCTATGGCTACACCTTC
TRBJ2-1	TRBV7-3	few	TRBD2	CASSVTSGGANEQFF	TGTGCCAGCAGCGTGACTAGCGGGGGGGCCAATGAGCAGTTCTTC
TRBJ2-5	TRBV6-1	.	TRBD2	CASTPRSGRRTQYF	TGTGCCAGCACCCCGCGGAGCGGGAGAAGAACCCAGTACTTC
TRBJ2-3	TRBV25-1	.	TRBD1	CASSLQGTGGADTQYF	TGTGCCAGCTCACTACAGGGCACAGGGGGCGCAGATACGCAGTATTTT
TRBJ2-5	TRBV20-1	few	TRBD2	CSANDPAGGKWETQYF	TGCAGTGCTAATGACCCGGCGGGGGGAAAGTGGGAGACCCAGTACTTC
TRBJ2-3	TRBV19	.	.	CARSTNRDTDAQYF	TGTGCCCGTAGTACCAACAGGGACACAGATGCGCAGTATTTC
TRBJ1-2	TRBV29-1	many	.	CSVAGGYTF	TGCAGCGTTGCCGGTGGCTACACCTTC
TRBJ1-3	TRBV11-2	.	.	CASSGSLYSGNTIYF	TGTGCCAGCTCTGGGAGTCTTTACTCTGGAAACACCATATATTTT
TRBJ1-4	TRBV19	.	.	CASSMWGGTNEKLFF	TGTGCCAGTAGTATGTGGGGTGGAACTAATGAAAAACTGTTTTTT
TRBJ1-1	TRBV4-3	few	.	CASSQLIMNTEAFF	TGCGCCAGCAGCCAACTGATAATGAACACTGAAGCTTTCTTT
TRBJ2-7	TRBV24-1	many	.	CATSDDPNEQYF	TGTGCCACCAGTGATGATCCAAACGAGCAGTACTTC
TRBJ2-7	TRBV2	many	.	CASSVGPSEQYF	TGTGCCAGCAGTGTGGGTCCGTCCGAGCAGTACTTC
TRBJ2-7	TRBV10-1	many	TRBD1	CASSETGTGVYEQYF	TGCGCCAGCAGTGAAACCGGGACAGGGGTCTACGAGCAGTACTTC
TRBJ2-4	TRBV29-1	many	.	CSVANLGTANIQYF	TGCAGCGTGGCAAATCTCGGGACGGCAAACATTCAGTACTTC
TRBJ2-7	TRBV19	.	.	CASSIGGKQCF	TGCGCCAGTAGTATAGGGGGTAAGCAGTGCTTC
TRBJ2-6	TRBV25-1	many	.	CASSFSGANVLTF	TGTGCCAGCAGTTTTTCTGGGGCCAACGTCCTGACTTTC
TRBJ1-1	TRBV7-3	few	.	CASSPGPSGAFF	TGTGCCAGCAGTCCCGGACCTTCTGGAGCTTTCTTT
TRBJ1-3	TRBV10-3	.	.	CASSEERPLSGNTIYF	TGTGCCAGCAGTGAAGAACGGCCACTCTCTGGAAACACCATATATTTT
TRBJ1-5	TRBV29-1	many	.	CSVSWQANQPQHF	TGCAGCGTTTCTTGGCAGGCAAATCAGCCCCAGCATTTT
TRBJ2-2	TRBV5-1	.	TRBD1	CASRPDRVGELFF	TGCGCCAGCAGACCGGACAGGGTCGGGGAGCTGTTTTTT
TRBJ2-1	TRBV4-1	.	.	CASSQIPRERGEQFF	TGCGCCAGCAGCCAAATTCCTCGGGAGAGGGGTGAGCAGTTCTTC